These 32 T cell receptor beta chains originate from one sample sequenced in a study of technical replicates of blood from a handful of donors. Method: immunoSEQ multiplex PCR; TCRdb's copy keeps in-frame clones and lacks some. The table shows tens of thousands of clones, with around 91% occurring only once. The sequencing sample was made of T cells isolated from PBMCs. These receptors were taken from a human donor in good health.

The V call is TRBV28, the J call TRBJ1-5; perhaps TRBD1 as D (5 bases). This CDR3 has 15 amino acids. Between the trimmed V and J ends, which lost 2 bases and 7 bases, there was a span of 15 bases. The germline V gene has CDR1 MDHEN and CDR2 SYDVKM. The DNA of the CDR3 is TGTGCCAGCAGTTTAGTTGGCAGGGCGAGACAGCCCCAGCATTTT. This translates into CASSLVGRARQPQHF.

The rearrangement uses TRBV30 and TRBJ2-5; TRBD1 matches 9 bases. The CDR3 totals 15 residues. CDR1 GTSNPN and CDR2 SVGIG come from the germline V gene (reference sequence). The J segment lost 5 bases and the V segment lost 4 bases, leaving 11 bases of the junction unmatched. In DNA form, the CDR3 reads TGTGCCTGGAACACTCTGGGACAGGGTCACGAGACCCAGTACTTC. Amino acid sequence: CAWNTLGQGHETQYF.

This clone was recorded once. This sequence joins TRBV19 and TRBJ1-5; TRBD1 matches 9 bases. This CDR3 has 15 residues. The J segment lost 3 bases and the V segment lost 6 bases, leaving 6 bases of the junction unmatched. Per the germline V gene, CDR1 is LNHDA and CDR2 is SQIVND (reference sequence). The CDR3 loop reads CASRGRDRDNQPQHF. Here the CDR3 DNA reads TGTGCCAGTAGGGGACGGGACAGGGACAATCAGCCCCAGCATTTT.

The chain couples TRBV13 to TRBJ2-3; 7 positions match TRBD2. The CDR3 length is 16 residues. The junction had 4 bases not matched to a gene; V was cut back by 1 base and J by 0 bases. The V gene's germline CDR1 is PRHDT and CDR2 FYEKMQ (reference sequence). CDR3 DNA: TGTGCCAGCAGCTTAGAGGTAGCGGGTAGCACAGATACGCAGTATTTT. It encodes CASSLEVAGSTDTQYF.

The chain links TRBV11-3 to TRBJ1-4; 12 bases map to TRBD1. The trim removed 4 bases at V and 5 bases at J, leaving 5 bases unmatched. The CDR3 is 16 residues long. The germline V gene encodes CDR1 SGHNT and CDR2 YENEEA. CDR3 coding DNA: TGTGCCAGCAGCTCCGGGACAGGGGGCGCAAATGAAAAACTGTTTTTT. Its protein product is CASSSGTGGANEKLFF.

CDR3 bases: TGTGCCAGCAGCACAGTGAGCGGGAGTGAATACAATGAGCAGTTCTTC. It is translated as CASSTVSGSEYNEQFF. The chain links TRBV7-9 to TRBJ2-1, with TRBD2 matching 8 bases. The germline gives CDR1 SEHNR, CDR2 FQNEAQ (reference sequence). This CDR3 has 16 residues. Unmatched junction bases numbered 10, after V lost 5 bases and J lost 4 bases.

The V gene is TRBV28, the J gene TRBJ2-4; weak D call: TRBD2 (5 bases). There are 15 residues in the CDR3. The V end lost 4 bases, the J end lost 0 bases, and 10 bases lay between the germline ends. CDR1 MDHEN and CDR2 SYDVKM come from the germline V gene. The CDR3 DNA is TGTGCCAGCAGTTCGATCGGGGTAGCCAAAAACATTCAGTACTTC. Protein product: CASSSIGVAKNIQYF.

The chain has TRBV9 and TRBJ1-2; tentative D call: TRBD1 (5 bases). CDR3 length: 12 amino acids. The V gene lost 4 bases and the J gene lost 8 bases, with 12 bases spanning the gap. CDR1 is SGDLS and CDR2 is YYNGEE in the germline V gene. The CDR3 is CASSSSGGGYTF. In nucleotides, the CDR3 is TGTGCCAGCAGCTCCAGCGGGGGGGGCTACACCTTC.

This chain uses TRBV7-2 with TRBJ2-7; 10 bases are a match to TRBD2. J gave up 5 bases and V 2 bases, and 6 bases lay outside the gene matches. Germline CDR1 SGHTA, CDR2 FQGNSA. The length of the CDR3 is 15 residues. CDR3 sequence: CASSLLAGVFNEQYF. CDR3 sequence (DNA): TGTGCCAGCAGCTTACTAGCGGGAGTTTTCAACGAGCAGTACTTC.

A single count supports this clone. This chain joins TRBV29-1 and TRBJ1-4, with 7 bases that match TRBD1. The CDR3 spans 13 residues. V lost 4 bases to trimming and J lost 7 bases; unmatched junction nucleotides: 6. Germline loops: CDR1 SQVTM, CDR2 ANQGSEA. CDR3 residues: CSVGVTGFEKLFF. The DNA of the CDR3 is TGCAGCGTTGGAGTGACAGGGTTTGAAAAACTGTTTTTT.

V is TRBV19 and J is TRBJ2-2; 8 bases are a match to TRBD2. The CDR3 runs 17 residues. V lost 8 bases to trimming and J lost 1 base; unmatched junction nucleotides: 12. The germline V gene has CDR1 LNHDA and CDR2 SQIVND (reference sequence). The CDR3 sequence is CASYKASGFWNTGELFF. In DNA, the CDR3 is TGTGCCAGTTATAAGGCTAGCGGGTTCTGGAACACCGGGGAGCTGTTTTTT.

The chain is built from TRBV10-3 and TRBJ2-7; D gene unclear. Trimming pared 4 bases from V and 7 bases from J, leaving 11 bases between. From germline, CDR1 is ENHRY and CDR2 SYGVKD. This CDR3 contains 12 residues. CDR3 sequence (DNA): TGTGCCATCAGTGTGGCATCTAGAGAGCAGTACTTC. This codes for CAISVASREQYF.

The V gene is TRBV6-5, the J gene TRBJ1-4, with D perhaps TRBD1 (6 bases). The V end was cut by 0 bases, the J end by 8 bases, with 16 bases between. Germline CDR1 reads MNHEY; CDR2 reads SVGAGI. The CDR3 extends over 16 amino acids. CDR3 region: CASSYSIGQGKEKLFF. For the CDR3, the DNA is TGTGCCAGCAGTTACTCGATAGGCCAGGGGAAGGAAAAACTGTTTTTT.

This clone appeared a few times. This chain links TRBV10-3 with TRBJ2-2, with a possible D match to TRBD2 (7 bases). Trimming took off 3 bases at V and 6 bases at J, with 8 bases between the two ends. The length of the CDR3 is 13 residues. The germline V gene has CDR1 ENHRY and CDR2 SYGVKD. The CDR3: CAISDGGPGELFF. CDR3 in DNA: TGTGCCATCAGTGACGGGGGGCCCGGGGAGCTGTTTTTT.

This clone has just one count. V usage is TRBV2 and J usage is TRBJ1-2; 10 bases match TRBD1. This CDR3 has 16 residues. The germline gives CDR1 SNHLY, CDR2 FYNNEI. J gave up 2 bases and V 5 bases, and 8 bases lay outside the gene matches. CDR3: CASSSRTGGLNYGYTF. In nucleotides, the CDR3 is TGTGCCAGCAGTTCGAGGACAGGGGGTTTAAACTATGGCTACACCTTC.

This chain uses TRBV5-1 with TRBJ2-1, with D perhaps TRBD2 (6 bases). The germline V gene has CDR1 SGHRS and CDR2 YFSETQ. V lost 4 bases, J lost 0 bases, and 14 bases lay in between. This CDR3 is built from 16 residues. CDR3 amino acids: CASSPNAGISYNEQFF. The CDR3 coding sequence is TGCGCCAGCAGCCCCAACGCGGGAATCTCCTACAATGAGCAGTTCTTC.

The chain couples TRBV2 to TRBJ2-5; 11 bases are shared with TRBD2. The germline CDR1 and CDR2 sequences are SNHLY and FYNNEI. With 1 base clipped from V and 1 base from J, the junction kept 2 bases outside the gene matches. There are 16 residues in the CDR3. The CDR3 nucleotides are TGTGCCAGCAGTGAAGTGGGGACTAGCGGCCAAGAGACCCAGTACTTC. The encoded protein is CASSEVGTSGQETQYF.

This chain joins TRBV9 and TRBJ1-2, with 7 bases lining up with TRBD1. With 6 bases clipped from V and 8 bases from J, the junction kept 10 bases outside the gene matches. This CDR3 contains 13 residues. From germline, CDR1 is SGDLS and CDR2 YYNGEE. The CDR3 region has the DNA TGTGCCAGCACCTTAGGAGGGGGCGAGGGCTACACCTTC. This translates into CASTLGGGEGYTF.

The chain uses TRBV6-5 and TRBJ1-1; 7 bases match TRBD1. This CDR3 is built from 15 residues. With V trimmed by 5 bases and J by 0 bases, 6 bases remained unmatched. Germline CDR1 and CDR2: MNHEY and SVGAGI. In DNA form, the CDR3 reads TGTGCCAGCAGTACCAGACAGGGTTTGAACACTGAAGCTTTCTTT. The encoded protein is CASSTRQGLNTEAFF.

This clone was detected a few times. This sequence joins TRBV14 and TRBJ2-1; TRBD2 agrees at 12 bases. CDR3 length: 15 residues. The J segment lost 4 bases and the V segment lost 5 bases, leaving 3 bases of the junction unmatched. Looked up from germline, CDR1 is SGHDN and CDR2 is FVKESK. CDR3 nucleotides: TGTGCCAGCAGCTCACTAGCGGGAGGTTACAATGAGCAGTTCTTC. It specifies CASSSLAGGYNEQFF. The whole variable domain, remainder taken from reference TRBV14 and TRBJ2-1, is EAGVTQFPSHSVIEKGQTVTLRCDPISGHDNLYWYRRVMGKEIKFLLHFVKESKQDESGMPNNRFLAERTGGTYSTLKVQPAELEDSGVYFCASSSLAGGYNEQFFGPGTRLTVL.

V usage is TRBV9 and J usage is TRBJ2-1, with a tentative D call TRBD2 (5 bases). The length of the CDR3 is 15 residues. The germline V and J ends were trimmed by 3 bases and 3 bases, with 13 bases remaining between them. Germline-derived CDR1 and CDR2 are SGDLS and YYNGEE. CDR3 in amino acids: CASSEDWRFYNEQFF. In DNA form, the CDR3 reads TGTGCCAGCAGCGAGGACTGGCGGTTCTACAATGAGCAGTTCTTC.

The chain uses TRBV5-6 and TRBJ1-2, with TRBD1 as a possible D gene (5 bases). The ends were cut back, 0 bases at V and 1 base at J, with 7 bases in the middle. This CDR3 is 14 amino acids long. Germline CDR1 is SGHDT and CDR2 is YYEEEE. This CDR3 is CASSLGRDNYGYTF. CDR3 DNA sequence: TGTGCCAGCAGCTTGGGCAGGGATAACTATGGCTACACCTTC.

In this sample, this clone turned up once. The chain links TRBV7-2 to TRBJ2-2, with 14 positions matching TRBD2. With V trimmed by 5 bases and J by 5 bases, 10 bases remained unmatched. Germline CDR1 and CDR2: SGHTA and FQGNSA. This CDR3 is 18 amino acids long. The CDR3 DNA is TGTGCCAGCAGCCCCAGACTAGCGGGAGGGCCACGAACCGGGGAGCTGTTTTTT. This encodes CASSPRLAGGPRTGELFF.

The CDR3 nucleotides read TGTGCCATCAGTGCGACTAGCGGGGGGGTAAATGAGCAGTTCTTC. It codes for CAISATSGGVNEQFF. J is TRBJ2-1 and V is TRBV10-3; 14 nucleotides align to TRBD2. CDR1 is ENHRY and CDR2 is SYGVKD in the germline V gene. Trimming at V came to 4 bases and at J to 7 bases, leaving 3 bases not matched to a gene. This CDR3 is built from 15 residues.

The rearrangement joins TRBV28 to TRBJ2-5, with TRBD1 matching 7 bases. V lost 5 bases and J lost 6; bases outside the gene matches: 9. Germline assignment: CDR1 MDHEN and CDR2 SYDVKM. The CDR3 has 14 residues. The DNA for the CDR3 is TGTGCCAGCAGTCAAGACAGGGCCGATCAGACCCAGTACTTC. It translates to CASSQDRADQTQYF.

CDR3 DNA sequence: TGCGCCAGCAGCTTGGGGACAGGGGGAGCCTACAATGAGCAGTTCTTC. This sequence encodes CASSLGTGGAYNEQFF. The gene calls are TRBV5-1 and TRBJ2-1; 10 nucleotides agree with TRBD1. CDR1 SGHRS and CDR2 YFSETQ come from the germline V gene. The CDR3 contains 16 residues. The V segment lost 0 bases and the J segment 2 bases; nucleotides outside the gene matches: 2.

Written as DNA, the CDR3 is TGTGCCAGCAGTGGAAATTCTAGCCCTCGGACCCTAGCGGTCTCCTACAATGAGCAGTTCTTC. It yields the protein CASSGNSSPRTLAVSYNEQFF. V is TRBV2 and J is TRBJ2-1, with 7 positions matching TRBD2. Germline V gives CDR1 SNHLY, CDR2 FYNNEI. Unmatched junction bases numbered 21, after V lost 4 bases and J lost 0 bases. The CDR3 has 21 residues. The full variable domain, its missing parts supplied by reference TRBV2 and TRBJ2-1, is EPEVTQTPSHQVTQMGQEVILRCVPISNHLYFYWYRQILGQKVEFLVSFYNNEISEKSEIFDDQFSVERPDGSNFTLKIRSTKLEDSAMYFCASSGNSSPRTLAVSYNEQFFGPGTRLTVL.

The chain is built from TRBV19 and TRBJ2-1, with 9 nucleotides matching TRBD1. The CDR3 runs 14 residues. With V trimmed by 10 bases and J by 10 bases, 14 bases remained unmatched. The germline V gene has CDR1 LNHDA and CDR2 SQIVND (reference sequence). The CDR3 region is CAIQPDRGKEEQFF. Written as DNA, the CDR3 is TGTGCCATCCAACCGGACAGGGGAAAGGAAGAGCAGTTCTTC. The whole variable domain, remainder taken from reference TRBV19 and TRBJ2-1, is DGGITQSPKYLFRKEGQNVTLSCEQNLNHDAMYWYRQDPGQGLRLIYYSQIVNDFQKGDIAEGYSVSREKKESFPLTVTSAQKNPTAFYLCAIQPDRGKEEQFFGPGTRLTVL.

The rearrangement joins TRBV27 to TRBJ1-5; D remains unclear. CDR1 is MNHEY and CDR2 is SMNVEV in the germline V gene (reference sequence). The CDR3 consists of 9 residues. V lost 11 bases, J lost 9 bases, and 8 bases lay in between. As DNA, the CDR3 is TGTGCCTCCTCGTGGCCCCAGCATTTT. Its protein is CASSWPQHF.

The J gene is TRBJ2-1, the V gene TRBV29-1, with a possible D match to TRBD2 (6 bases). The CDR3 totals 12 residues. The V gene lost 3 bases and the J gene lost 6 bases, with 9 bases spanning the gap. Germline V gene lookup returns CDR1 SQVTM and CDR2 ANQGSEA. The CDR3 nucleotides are TGCAGCGTTGATAGGGGAGGCAATGAGCAGTTCTTC. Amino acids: CSVDRGGNEQFF.

In DNA form, the CDR3 reads TGTGCCAGCAGTTCCGGGACAGTGAACACTGAAGCTTTCTTT. Its protein product is CASSSGTVNTEAFF. The gene calls are TRBV6-5 and TRBJ1-1; 7 bases align to TRBD1. CDR1 is MNHEY, CDR2 SVGAGI, per germline. The CDR3 runs 14 residues. The ends lost 4 bases at V and 0 bases at J; junction bases unmatched: 2.

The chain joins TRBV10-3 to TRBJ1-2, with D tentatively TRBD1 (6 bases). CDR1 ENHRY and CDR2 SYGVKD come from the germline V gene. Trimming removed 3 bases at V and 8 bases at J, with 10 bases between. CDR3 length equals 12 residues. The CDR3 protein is CAISEQGWGYTF. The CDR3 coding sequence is TGTGCCATCAGTGAACAGGGTTGGGGCTACACCTTC.